The T cell receptor beta chain under discussion was sequenced for a study of shared clonotypes between healthy human individuals. Study details: Donors, aged 18 to 49, were a couple of women and three men. General study points: Collection of samples was limited to blood; tissue repertoires likely differ. Of the naive CD4 clonotypes, around 4.7% were shared across a handful of donors.

Genomic DNA from each subset was divided evenly over several immunoSEQ plates. Clones were read by immunoSEQ multiplex PCR, and TCRdb kept only the in-frame ones, dropping some. The table records about 1.5 million clones, 98% of them present only once. Concerning this clone: Antigen unknown. In the same sample, other DNA sequences code for this CDR3.

The sequence was collected from a man aged 25-40 years in good health. The material sequenced was naive CD4+ T cells sorted from blood. Subset reported: CD45RA+ positively selected.

CDR3 coding DNA: TGTGCCAGCAGCGTAAGGGGTGCGGGCTCCTACAATGAGCAGTTCTTC. Amino acids: CASSVRGAGSYNEQFF. The chain combines TRBV9 with TRBJ2-1; D possibly uses TRBD1 or TRBD2 (5 bases each). Trimming cost V 1 base and J 0 bases, with 11 bases left between them. Looked up from germline, CDR1 is SGDLS and CDR2 is YYNGEE. The CDR3 is 16 residues long.